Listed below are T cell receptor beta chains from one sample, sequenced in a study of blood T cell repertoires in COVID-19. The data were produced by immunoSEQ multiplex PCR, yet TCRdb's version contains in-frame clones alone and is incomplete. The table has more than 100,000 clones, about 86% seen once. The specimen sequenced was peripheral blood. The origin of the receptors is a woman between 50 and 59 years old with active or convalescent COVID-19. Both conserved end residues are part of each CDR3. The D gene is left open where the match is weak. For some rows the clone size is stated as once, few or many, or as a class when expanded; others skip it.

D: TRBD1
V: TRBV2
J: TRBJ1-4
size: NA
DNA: TGTGCCAGTACCCGGGACAGAGATGAAAAACTGTTTTTT
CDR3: CASTRDRDEKLFF

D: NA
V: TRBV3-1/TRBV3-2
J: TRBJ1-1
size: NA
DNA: TGTGCCAGCAGCCAAACGGGTCTCACTGAAGCTTTCTTT
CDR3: CASSQTGLTEAFF

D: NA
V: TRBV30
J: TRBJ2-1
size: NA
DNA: TGTGCCTGGAGTGACTTTGGCTACAATGAGCAGTTCTTC
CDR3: CAWSDFGYNEQFF

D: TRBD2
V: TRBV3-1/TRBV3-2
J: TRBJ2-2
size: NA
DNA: TGTGCCAGCAGCCAAGAGTTCAAGCGGGGGTCGAACACCGGGGAGCTGTTTTTT
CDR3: CASSQEFKRGSNTGELFF

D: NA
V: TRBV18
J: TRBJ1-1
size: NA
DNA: TGTGCCAGCTCCTACCGGGAGGGTTCTGAAGCTTTCTTT
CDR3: CASSYREGSEAFF

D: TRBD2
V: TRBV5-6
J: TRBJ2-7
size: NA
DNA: TGTGCCAGCAGCTTGGAGGGCGGGAGGGTTCGAGAGCAGTACTTC
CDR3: CASSLEGGRVREQYF

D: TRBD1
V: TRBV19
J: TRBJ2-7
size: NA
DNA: TGTGCCAGTAGTATTTCGGGACAGGGGGCGGGGGAGCAGTACTTC
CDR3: CASSISGQGAGEQYF

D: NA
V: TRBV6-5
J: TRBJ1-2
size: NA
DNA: TGTGCCAGCAGAGCCGGGGGTAACTATGGCTACACCTTC
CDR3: CASRAGGNYGYTF

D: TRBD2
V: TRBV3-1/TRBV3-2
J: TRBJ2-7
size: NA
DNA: TGTGCCAGCAGCCGTGGACTAGCGCGCTACGAGCAGTACTTC
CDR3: CASSRGLARYEQYF

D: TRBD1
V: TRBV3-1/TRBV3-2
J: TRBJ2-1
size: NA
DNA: TGTGCCAGCAGCCACTGGGACAGGAGGGAGCAGTTCTTC
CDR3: CASSHWDRREQFF

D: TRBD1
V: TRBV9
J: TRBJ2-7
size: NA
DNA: TGTGCCAGCAGCCCGCGGACAGGCCTCAGGTACGAGCAGTACTTC
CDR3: CASSPRTGLRYEQYF

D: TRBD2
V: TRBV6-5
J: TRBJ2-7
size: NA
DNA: TGTGCCAGCAGTAAATGGACTAGCGGGAGTGGCGAGCAGTACTTC
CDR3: CASSKWTSGSGEQYF

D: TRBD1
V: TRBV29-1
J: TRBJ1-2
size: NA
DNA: TGCAGCGTTCGAACCCTACAGGGGGTCGATGGCTACACCTTC
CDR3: CSVRTLQGVDGYTF

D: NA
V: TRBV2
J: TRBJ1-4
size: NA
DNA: TGTGCCAGCAGTGTTGGACAGCCAATTAATGAAAAACTGTTTTTT
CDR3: CASSVGQPINEKLFF

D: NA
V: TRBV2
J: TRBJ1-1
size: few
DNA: TGTGCCAGCGACAGATTGAACACTGAAGCTTTCTTT
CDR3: CASDRLNTEAFF

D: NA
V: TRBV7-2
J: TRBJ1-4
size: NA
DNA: TGTGCCAGCAGACGGACAGCCGGTGAAAAACTGTTTTTT
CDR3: CASRRTAGEKLFF

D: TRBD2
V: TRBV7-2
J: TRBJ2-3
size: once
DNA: TGTGCCAGCAGCTTAACGGCGGGAGGCACAGATACGCAGTATTTT
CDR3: CASSLTAGGTDTQYF

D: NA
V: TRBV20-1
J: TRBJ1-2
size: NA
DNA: TGCAGTGCTCTGAACTATGGCTACACCTTC
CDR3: CSALNYGYTF

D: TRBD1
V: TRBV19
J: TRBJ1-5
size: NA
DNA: TGTGCCAGTAGTATAGGGGGACAGGGGGACCAGCCCCAGCATTTT
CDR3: CASSIGGQGDQPQHF

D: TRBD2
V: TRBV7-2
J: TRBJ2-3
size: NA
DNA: TGTGCCAGCAGCTTAATAGCGGGTACGATACCGGATACGCAGTATTTT
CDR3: CASSLIAGTIPDTQYF

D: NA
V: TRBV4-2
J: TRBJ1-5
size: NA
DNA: TGTGCCAGCAGCATACAGGGCCTTAGCAATCAGCCCCAGCATTTT
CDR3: CASSIQGLSNQPQHF

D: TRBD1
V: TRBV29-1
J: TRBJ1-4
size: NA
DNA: TGCAGCGTTGACCTGACAGGGACCCGTGAAAAACTGTTTTTT
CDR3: CSVDLTGTREKLFF

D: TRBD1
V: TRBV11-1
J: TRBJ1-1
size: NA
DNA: TGTGCCAGCAACAGGGGGGAGACTGAAGCTTTCTTT
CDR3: CASNRGETEAFF

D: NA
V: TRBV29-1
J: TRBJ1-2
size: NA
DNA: TGCAGCGTTGAGGCAGGGGCCGGCTACACCTTC
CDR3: CSVEAGAGYTF

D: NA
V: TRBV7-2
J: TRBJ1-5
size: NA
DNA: TGTGCCAGCAGCTTATCAGATTATCAGCCCCAGCATTTT
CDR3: CASSLSDYQPQHF

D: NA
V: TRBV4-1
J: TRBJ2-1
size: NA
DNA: TGCGCCAGCAGCCAAAAGGAGGATGAGCAGTTCTTC
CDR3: CASSQKEDEQFF

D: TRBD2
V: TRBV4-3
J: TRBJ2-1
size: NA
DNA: TGCGCCAGCAGCCAAACCGGGAGGGTTCAGTTCTTC
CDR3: CASSQTGRVQFF

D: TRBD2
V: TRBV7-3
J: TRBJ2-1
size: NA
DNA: TGTGCCAGCAGCCAAATGGGGAGGGGTGAGCAGTTCTTC
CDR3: CASSQMGRGEQFF